A single sample is the source of the 3 T cell receptor beta chains below, sequenced in a study of blood T cell repertoires in COVID-19. Method: immunoSEQ multiplex PCR; TCRdb's copy keeps in-frame clones and lacks some. This table has 70,000 to 85,000 clones, roughly 86% appearing once. Source material: peripheral blood. Source of these receptors: a man aged 55 to 70 with acute or convalescent COVID-19.

The chain couples TRBV5-1 to TRBJ2-1; D possibly corresponds to TRBD1 (5 bases). V gave up 0 bases and J gave up 0 bases, with 10 bases separating them. The CDR3 has 16 amino acids. CDR1 is SGHRS and CDR2 is YFSETQ in the germline V gene. DNA of the CDR3: TGCGCCAGCAGCTTGGAGGTTAGGGGCTCCTACAATGAGCAGTTCTTC. Translating it yields CASSLEVRGSYNEQFF.

This clone was found a few times. The V gene is TRBV18, the J gene TRBJ1-5; no clear D. Germline V gene lookup returns CDR1 KGHSH and CDR2 LQKENI. V was trimmed by 4 bases and J by 7 bases, leaving 11 bases between them. The CDR3 is 13 residues long. CDR3 DNA: TGTGCCAGCTCACAGGCGGAGGACCAGCCCCAGCATTTT. It is translated as CASSQAEDQPQHF. The variable domain in full, completed from reference TRBV18 and TRBJ1-5, reads NAGVMQNPRHLVRRRGQEARLRCSPMKGHSHVYWYRQLPEEGLKFMVYLQKENIIDESGMPKERFSAEFPKEGPSILRIQQVVRGDSAAYFCASSQAEDQPQHFGDGTRLSIL.

The chain recombines TRBV5-6 with TRBJ1-1; perhaps TRBD1 as D (6 bases). The V end lost 2 bases, the J end lost 4 bases, and 15 bases lay between the germline ends. Germline loops: CDR1 SGHDT, CDR2 YYEEEE. This CDR3 has 15 amino acids. In DNA form, the CDR3 reads TGTGCCAGCAGCTTCCAAGACAGGTCGGGCACTGAAGCTTTCTTT. Translated: CASSFQDRSGTEAFF.